A single sample gave rise to the 20 T cell receptor beta chains below, sequenced in a study of T cell repertoires in cytomegalovirus infection. One entry per CDR3 protein, called by TCRdb with MiXCR from the reads. The data contain around 500,000 distinct CDR3 sequences, about 44% of them singletons. For these receptors, no antigen is known. The material was cultured PBMCs, obtained from culture after CMV antigen stimulation. All receptors derive from a human donor in good health (CMV status not recorded). Some clones in this sample may be carry-over from other donors' samples.

The chain links TRBV11-2 to TRBJ2-2; D is uncertain. V was pared by 5 bases and J by 4 bases, with 8 bases between. Germline CDR1 and CDR2: SGHAT and FQNNGV. This CDR3 has 13 amino acids. The CDR3 protein is CASSHPLTGELFF. The CDR3 DNA reads TGTGCCAGCAGCCACCCCCTCACCGGGGAGCTGTTTTTT.

This clonotype was seen a handful of times. The chain carries TRBV18 and TRBJ2-2; 11 bases line up with TRBD1. Trimming took 3 bases from V and 1 from J; bases not matched to a gene: 4. The CDR3 loop spans 17 amino acids. Germline values: CDR1 KGHSH, CDR2 LQKENI. CDR3 DNA: TGTGCCAGCTCACCCCCGGGACAGGGGGTGAACACCGGGGAGCTGTTTTTT. Its translation: CASSPPGQGVNTGELFF. The complete variable domain, with remaining parts taken from reference TRBV18 and TRBJ2-2, reads NAGVMQNPRHLVRRRGQEARLRCSPMKGHSHVYWYRQLPEEGLKFMVYLQKENIIDESGMPKERFSAEFPKEGPSILRIQQVVRGDSAAYFCASSPPGQGVNTGELFFGEGSRLTVL.

This clonotype appeared a few times. The rearrangement joins TRBV12-3 or TRBV12-4 to TRBJ1-5, with D unresolved. The CDR3 covers 15 residues. With 3 bases removed from V and 1 base from J, the gap between germline ends came to 10 bases. The DNA of the CDR3 is TGTGCCAGCAGTTTTGGCACTTTAAGCAATCAGCCCCAGCATTTT. This sequence encodes CASSFGTLSNQPQHF.

The V and J genes are TRBV6-5 and TRBJ1-3; the D is unclear. The germline V and J ends were trimmed by 5 bases and 0 bases, with 14 bases remaining between them. This CDR3 comprises 16 residues. Per the germline V gene, CDR1 is MNHEY and CDR2 is SVGAGI. The DNA of the CDR3 is TGTGCCAGCAGTCGCGGTACGGCAAGCTCTGGAAACACCATATATTTT. Translation: CASSRGTASSGNTIYF.

This chain connects TRBV19 to TRBJ2-5, with 8 positions matching TRBD1. CDR3 length: 15 amino acids. V was pared by 1 base and J by 4 bases, with 5 bases of the junction left unmatched. CDR1 and CDR2 from the germline V gene are LNHDA and SQIVND (reference sequence). The CDR3 DNA is TGTGCCAGTAGTATAGGGGCAGGGGGCGCAGAGACCCAGTACTTC. Protein: CASSIGAGGAETQYF.

This clonotype turned up a few times. The J gene is TRBJ2-3, the V gene TRBV7-2; 12 bases fit TRBD2. The V segment lost 2 bases and the J segment 5 bases; nucleotides outside the gene matches: 2. The CDR3 extends over 15 amino acids. Germline CDR1 reads SGHTA; CDR2 reads FQGNSA. CDR3 bases: TGTGCCAGCAGCTTACTAGCGGGGGGGAAAGATACGCAGTATTTT. It specifies CASSLLAGGKDTQYF.

This clonotype was found once. The rearrangement links TRBV20-1 to TRBJ2-7; 9 bases agree with TRBD2. The CDR3 has 14 amino acids. Germline values: CDR1 DFQATT, CDR2 SNEGSKA (reference sequence). With 5 bases clipped from V and 4 bases from J, the junction kept 9 bases outside the gene matches. In DNA, the CDR3 is TGCAGTGCTGTCATAGCGGGGGCCTTATACGAGCAGTACTTC. As protein: CSAVIAGALYEQYF.

The J gene is TRBJ1-5, the V gene TRBV4-3; no reliable D call. Looked up from germline, CDR1 is LGHNA and CDR2 is YSLEER. The CDR3 runs to 15 residues. V lost 3 bases and J lost 4, with 13 bases in between. The CDR3 protein is CASSQEGDGNQPQHF. CDR3 DNA: TGCGCCAGCAGCCAGGAGGGAGACGGGAATCAGCCCCAGCATTTT.

J is TRBJ2-1 and V is TRBV12-3 or TRBV12-4, with D hard to call. Trimming pared 3 bases from V and 5 bases from J, leaving 14 bases between. The CDR3 contains 15 residues. As DNA, the CDR3 is TGTGCCAGCAGTTTGACACCTCTACTAAACAATGAGCAGTTCTTC. Its protein product is CASSLTPLLNNEQFF.

V is TRBV12-3 or TRBV12-4 and J is TRBJ1-6; D call uncertain. V gave up 8 bases and J gave up 9 bases, with 20 bases separating them. There are 15 residues in the CDR3. The CDR3 loop reads CASSPEGPDGSPLHF. CDR3 nucleotides: TGTGCCAGCTCTCCCGAAGGGCCGGACGGTTCACCCCTCCACTTT.

The chain joins TRBV2 to TRBJ2-1; 14 nucleotides align to TRBD2. The CDR3 covers 15 residues. The germline gives CDR1 SNHLY, CDR2 FYNNEI. Losses at the gene ends were 8 bases for V and 9 bases for J; bases not matched to a gene: 9. The CDR3 spells CASGTGTSGRIEQFF. The CDR3 DNA sequence: TGTGCCAGCGGAACCGGGACTAGCGGGAGAATTGAGCAGTTCTTC.

This clonotype has only a few counts. The genes are TRBV28 and TRBJ2-7; the D is unclear. The germline CDR1 and CDR2 sequences are MDHEN and SYDVKM. The CDR3 has 13 amino acids. Trimming took 2 bases from V and 3 from J, leaving 8 bases between them. CDR3 protein: CASSLRTNYEQYF. CDR3 in DNA: TGTGCCAGCAGTTTACGCACCAACTACGAGCAGTACTTC.

The chain links TRBV15 to TRBJ2-7; no clear D gene. The CDR3 has 13 residues. Germline V lookup: CDR1 LNHNV, CDR2 YYDKDF (reference sequence). V was trimmed by 3 bases and J by 3 bases, leaving 9 bases between them. The CDR3 loop reads CATSRGWGYEQYF. The CDR3 DNA reads as TGTGCCACCAGCAGGGGTTGGGGCTACGAGCAGTACTTC.

The table lists this clonotype with a few counts. The V and J genes are TRBV6-5 and TRBJ2-1, with 9 positions matching TRBD2. Germline V lookup: CDR1 MNHEY, CDR2 SVGAGI. The CDR3 runs 15 residues. Unmatched junction bases numbered 5, after V lost 3 bases and J lost 5 bases. CDR3 region: CASSYGLAPNNEQFF. The CDR3 DNA reads TGTGCCAGCAGTTATGGACTAGCGCCCAACAATGAGCAGTTCTTC.

The J gene is TRBJ1-4, the V gene TRBV7-9; 7 positions agree with TRBD1. V was clipped by 6 bases and J by 4 bases; unmatched bases: 8. The CDR3 is 15 residues long. Germline V gene sequence: CDR1 SEHNR, CDR2 FQNEAQ (reference sequence). CDR3 sequence: CASSQWDSLNEKLFF. CDR3 DNA: TGTGCCAGCAGTCAGTGGGACAGCCTTAATGAAAAACTGTTTTTT.

This chain's CDR3 is CATEGRAGRYQETQYF. The CDR3 coding sequence is TGTGCCACCGAGGGGAGAGCGGGGAGATACCAAGAGACCCAGTACTTC. The chain couples TRBV7-9 to TRBJ2-5; 7 positions agree with TRBD2. J lost 0 bases, V lost 10 bases, and 14 bases had no gene match. The CDR3 runs to 16 residues. Looked up from germline, CDR1 is SEHNR and CDR2 is FQNEAQ (reference sequence).

This clonotype was picked up many times. This chain's CDR3 is CASSFSVFPYEQYF. The CDR3 DNA follows: TGTGCCAGCAGCTTCTCTGTGTTTCCCTACGAGCAGTACTTC. V usage is TRBV7-2 and J usage is TRBJ2-7; D is undetermined. The V end was cut by 3 bases, the J end by 2 bases, with 11 bases between. The CDR3 contains 14 residues. The germline gives CDR1 SGHTA, CDR2 FQGNSA.

The chain has TRBV6-2 or TRBV6-3 and TRBJ2-5, with a weak D call TRBD2 (7 bases). The CDR3 totals 19 residues. CDR1 MNHEY and CDR2 SVGEGT come from the germline V gene. V was cut by 4 bases and J by 4 bases, with 28 bases left in between. The CDR3 DNA sequence: TGTGCCAGCAGTTCCCGGACCTGGGGGGGCAGTTTGGGCAGAGAGACCCAGTACTTC. Translating it yields CASSSRTWGGSLGRETQYF.

The CDR3 sequence is CASSLRTSGSGNTIYF. The CDR3 DNA reads TGTGCCAGCAGTTTACGGACCTCAGGCAGCGGAAACACCATATATTTT. The genes are TRBV7-9 and TRBJ1-3; D call uncertain. Per germline, CDR1 SEHNR and CDR2 FQNEAQ (reference sequence). This CDR3 region has 16 residues. The germline V and J ends were trimmed by 6 bases and 4 bases, with 19 bases remaining between them.

V usage is TRBV11-2 and J usage is TRBJ2-5; D is perhaps TRBD2 (6 bases). V was pared by 5 bases and J by 5 bases, with 18 bases between. CDR1 SGHAT and CDR2 FQNNGV come from the germline V gene. The CDR3 has 15 amino acids. CDR3 nucleotides: TGTGCCAGCAGCCCTACGACTAGGAACTATGAGACCCAGTACTTC. It codes for CASSPTTRNYETQYF.